The 3 T cell receptor beta chains in this list originate from one sample, sequenced in a study of shared T cell receptors in the human thymus. Only in-frame clones appear in the TCRdb table, and some are missing; sequencing was by immunoSEQ multiplex PCR. The data show 550,000 to 800,000 clones, approximately 85% seen once. In addition, the sample was reused for a study of human thymus T cells.

Sequencing was performed on thymocytes. These receptors came from a girl under three years old with a congenital heart defect.

The rearrangement joins TRBV10-1 to TRBJ1-6; 8 bases match TRBD1. The ends lost 6 bases at V and 10 bases at J; junction bases unmatched: 11. Germline V gene data show CDR1 as WNHNN and CDR2 as SYGVQD (reference sequence). This CDR3 spans 15 amino acids. The CDR3 region is CASSPGQEIGSPLHF. In nucleotides, the CDR3 is TGCGCCAGCAGCCCGGGACAGGAGATCGGATCACCCCTCCACTTT.

CDR3 residues: CASSLSESAKLNTEAFF. The CDR3 region has the DNA TGTGCCAGCAGCTTAAGCGAGTCAGCAAAGTTGAACACTGAAGCTTTCTTT. The J gene is TRBJ1-1, the V gene TRBV11-2; D not resolved. The CDR3 length is 17 residues. CDR1 and CDR2 (germline): SGHAT, FQNNGV. With 2 bases removed from V and 0 bases from J, the gap between germline ends came to 16 bases. Combining the CDR3 with reference TRBV11-2 and TRBJ1-1 gives the whole variable domain EAGVAQSPRYKIIEKRQSVAFWCNPISGHATLYWYQQILGQGPKLLIQFQNNGVVDDSQLPKDRFSAERLKGVDSTLKIQPAKLEDSAVYLCASSLSESAKLNTEAFFGQGTRLTVV.

The table lists this clone with a few counts. J is TRBJ2-5 and V is TRBV23-1, with D possibly being TRBD2 (6 bases). TRBV23-1 is filed as an ORF, its function uncertain. V dropped 7 bases and J dropped 5 bases, with 14 bases sitting between them. This CDR3 region has 13 residues. The CDR3 loop reads CASTLAEVETQYF. DNA of the CDR3: TGCGCCAGCACCTTAGCGGAGGTGGAGACCCAGTACTTC.